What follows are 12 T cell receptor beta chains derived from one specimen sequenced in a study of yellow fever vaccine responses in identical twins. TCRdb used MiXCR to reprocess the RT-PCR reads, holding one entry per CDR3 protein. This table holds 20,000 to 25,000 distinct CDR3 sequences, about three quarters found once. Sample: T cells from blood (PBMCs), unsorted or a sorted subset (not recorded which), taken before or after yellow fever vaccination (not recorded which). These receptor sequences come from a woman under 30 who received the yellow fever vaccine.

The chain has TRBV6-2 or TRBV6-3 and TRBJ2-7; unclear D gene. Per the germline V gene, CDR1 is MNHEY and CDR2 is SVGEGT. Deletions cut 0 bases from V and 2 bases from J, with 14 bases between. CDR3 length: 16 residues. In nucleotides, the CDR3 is TGTGCCAGCAGTTACTCGACGGCGGACCTACCCTACGAGCAGTACTTC. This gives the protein CASSYSTADLPYEQYF.

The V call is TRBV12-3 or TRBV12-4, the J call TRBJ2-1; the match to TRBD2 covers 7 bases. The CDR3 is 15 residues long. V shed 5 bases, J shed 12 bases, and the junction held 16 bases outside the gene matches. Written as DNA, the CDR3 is TGTGCCAGCAGTCCCGGGACTACCTTTACGGGGGGGCAGTTCTTC. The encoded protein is CASSPGTTFTGGQFF.

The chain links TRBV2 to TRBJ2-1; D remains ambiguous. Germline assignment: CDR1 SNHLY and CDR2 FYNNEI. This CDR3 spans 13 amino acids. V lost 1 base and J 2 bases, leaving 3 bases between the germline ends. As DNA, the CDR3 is TGTGCCAGCAGTGAAGACGCCTACAATGAGCAGTTCTTC. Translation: CASSEDAYNEQFF.

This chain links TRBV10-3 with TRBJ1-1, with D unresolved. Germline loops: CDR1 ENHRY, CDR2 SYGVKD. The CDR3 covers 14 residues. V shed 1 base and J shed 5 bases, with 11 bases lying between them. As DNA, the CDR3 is TGTGCCATCAGTGAGTTAGAACGAGGGACTGAAGCTTTCTTT. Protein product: CAISELERGTEAFF.

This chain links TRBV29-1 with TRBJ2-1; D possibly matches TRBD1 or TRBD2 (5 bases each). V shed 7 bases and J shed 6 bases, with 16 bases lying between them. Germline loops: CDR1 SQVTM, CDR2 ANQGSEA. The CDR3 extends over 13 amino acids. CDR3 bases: TGCAGCGCTGGGGGTGACCATAGCAATGAGCAGTTCTTC. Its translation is CSAGGDHSNEQFF.

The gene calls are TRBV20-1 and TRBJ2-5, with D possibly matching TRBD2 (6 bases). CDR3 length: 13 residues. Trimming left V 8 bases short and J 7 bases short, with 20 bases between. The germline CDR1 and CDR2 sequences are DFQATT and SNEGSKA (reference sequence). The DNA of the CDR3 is TGCAGTACCCGGGACTCGGATGAGGGGACCCAGTACTTC. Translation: CSTRDSDEGTQYF.

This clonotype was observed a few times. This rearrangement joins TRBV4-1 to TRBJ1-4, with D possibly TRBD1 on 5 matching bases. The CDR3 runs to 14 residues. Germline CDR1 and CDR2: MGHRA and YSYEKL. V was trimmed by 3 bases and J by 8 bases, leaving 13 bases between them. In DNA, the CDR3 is TGCGCCAGCAGCCATTCAGGGTTTGACGAAAAACTGTTTTTT. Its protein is CASSHSGFDEKLFF.

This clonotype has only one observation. Here the CDR3 DNA reads TGCGCCAGCAGCTTAACAGAATACAATGAGCAGTTCTTC. Its translation is CASSLTEYNEQFF. This chain links TRBV5-1 with TRBJ2-1, with D unresolved. V lost 2 bases and J lost 4, with 7 bases in between. Per germline, CDR1 SGHRS and CDR2 YFSETQ. The CDR3 is 13 residues long. Combining the CDR3 with reference TRBV5-1 and TRBJ2-1 gives the whole variable domain KAGVTQTPRYLIKTRGQQVTLSCSPISGHRSVSWYQQTPGQGLQFLFEYFSETQRNKGNFPGRFSGRQFSNSRSEMNVSTLELGDSALYLCASSLTEYNEQFFGPGTRLTVL.

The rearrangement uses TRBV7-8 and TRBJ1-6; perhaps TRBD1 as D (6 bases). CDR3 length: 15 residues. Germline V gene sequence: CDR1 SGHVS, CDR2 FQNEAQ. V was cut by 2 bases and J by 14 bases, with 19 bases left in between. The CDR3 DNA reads TGTGCCAGCAGCTTAAACCGGGACAAGGGGTTAACCCTCCACTTT. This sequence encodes CASSLNRDKGLTLHF.

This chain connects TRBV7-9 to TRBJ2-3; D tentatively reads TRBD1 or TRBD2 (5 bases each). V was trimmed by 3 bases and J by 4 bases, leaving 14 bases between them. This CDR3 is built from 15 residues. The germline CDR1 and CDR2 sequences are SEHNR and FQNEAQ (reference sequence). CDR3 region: CASSFRDRRADTQYF. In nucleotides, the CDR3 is TGTGCCAGCAGCTTCAGGGACCGACGGGCAGATACGCAGTATTTT.

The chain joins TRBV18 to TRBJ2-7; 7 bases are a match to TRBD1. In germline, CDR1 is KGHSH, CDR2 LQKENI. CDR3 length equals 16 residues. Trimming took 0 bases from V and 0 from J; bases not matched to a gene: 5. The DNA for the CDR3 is TGTGCCAGCTCACCACCGGGACAGCAACTCTCCTACGAGCAGTACTTC. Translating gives CASSPPGQQLSYEQYF. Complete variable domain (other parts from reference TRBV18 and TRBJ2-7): NAGVMQNPRHLVRRRGQEARLRCSPMKGHSHVYWYRQLPEEGLKFMVYLQKENIIDESGMPKERFSAEFPKEGPSILRIQQVVRGDSAAYFCASSPPGQQLSYEQYFGPGTRLTVT.

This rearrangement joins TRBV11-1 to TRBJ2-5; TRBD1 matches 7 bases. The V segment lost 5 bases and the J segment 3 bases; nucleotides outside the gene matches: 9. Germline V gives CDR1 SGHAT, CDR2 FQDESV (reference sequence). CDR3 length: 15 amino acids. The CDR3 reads CASSPWDSPKETQYF. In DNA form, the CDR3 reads TGTGCCAGCAGCCCGTGGGACAGCCCTAAAGAGACCCAGTACTTC.